The rows below give T cell receptor beta chains drawn from one sample of a study of neurological immune-mediated disorders. One entry per CDR3 protein results from TCRdb running MiXCR on the 5' RACE reads. Of 81,000 or so distinct CDR3 sequences listed, 5% to 6% were seen once; the top ten hold less than 2.5%. The sequenced sample was PBMCs. The receptors were gathered from a woman aged 25 to 45 with multiple sclerosis. Each CDR3 is given with its conserved first and last residue. The order of the fields is J gene, clone size, D gene, V gene, CDR3 protein, CDR3 DNA. D genes are given only for firm matches. Size tells how often a clone was seen (once, few, many) or the class of an expanded clone, and some rows leave it out.

TRBJ2-5 | many | NA | TRBV2 | CASQASRQETQYF | TGTGCCAGCCAGGCCAGCCGCCAAGAGACCCAGTACTTC
TRBJ2-7 | NA | TRBD2 | TRBV6-1 | CASRPSGSPYEQYF | TGTGCCAGCAGACCTAGCGGGAGCCCCTACGAGCAGTACTTC
TRBJ2-5 | many | NA | TRBV30 | CAWGERFLQETQYF | TGTGCCTGGGGGGAGAGGTTCCTCCAAGAGACCCAGTACTTC
TRBJ2-1 | few | NA | TRBV7-2 | CASTKSGLAGGAFF | TGTGCCAGCACCAAATCCGGCCTAGCAGGGGGGGCGTTCTTC
TRBJ2-2 | many | NA | TRBV12-3/TRBV12-4 | CASSLQTISGELFF | TGTGCCAGCAGTCTCCAAACAATAAGCGGGGAGCTGTTTTTT
TRBJ1-4 | NA | NA | TRBV12-3/TRBV12-4 | CASRLGTSTNEKLFF | TGTGCCAGCAGACTAGGGACATCAACTAATGAAAAACTGTTTTTT
TRBJ2-3 | many | NA | TRBV5-5 | CASSFQTDTQYF | TGTGCCAGCAGCTTTCAGACAGATACGCAGTATTTT
TRBJ1-1 | many | NA | TRBV20-1 | CSARDRGTEAFF | TGCAGTGCTAGAGATCGGGGGACTGAAGCTTTCTTT
TRBJ2-3 | NA | NA | TRBV14 | CASSQVHRGTTDTQYF | TGTGCCAGCAGCCAAGTTCATCGGGGTACAACAGATACGCAGTATTTT
TRBJ2-1 | many | NA | TRBV10-1 | CASSEVGGGNEQFF | TGCGCCAGCAGTGAGGTTGGGGGAGGTAATGAGCAGTTCTTC
TRBJ2-6 | many | NA | TRBV5-1 | CASSLLPSGANVLTF | TGCGCCAGCAGCTTGCTTCCCTCTGGGGCCAACGTCCTGACTTTC
TRBJ2-2 | many | NA | TRBV5-5 | CASSLAQGHGELFF | TGTGCCAGCAGCTTGGCGCAGGGGCACGGGGAGCTGTTTTTT
TRBJ2-7 | NA | NA | TRBV4-1 | CASSQGAEGEQYF | TGCGCCAGCAGCCAAGGGGCGGAGGGCGAGCAGTACTTC
TRBJ2-7 | many | NA | TRBV15 | CATSRDFLGAGEQYF | TGTGCCACCAGCAGAGATTTCCTAGGGGCTGGCGAGCAGTACTTC
TRBJ2-5 | many | TRBD1 | TRBV28 | CASSRQGAKETQYF | TGTGCCAGCAGTCGTCAGGGGGCGAAAGAGACCCAGTACTTC
TRBJ1-1 | NA | NA | TRBV7-2 | CASSSNWGTEAFF | TGTGCCAGCAGCTCAAATTGGGGCACTGAAGCTTTCTTT
TRBJ2-1 | many | NA | TRBV5-1 | CASRYTTGSDEQFF | TGCGCCAGCAGATACACAACAGGTAGCGATGAGCAGTTCTTC
TRBJ1-5 | few | TRBD1 | TRBV27 | CASSGTGSQPQHF | TGTGCCAGCAGCGGGACAGGGAGTCAGCCCCAGCATTTT
TRBJ2-3 | many | TRBD1 | TRBV5-1 | CASGRRTGGNTDTQYF | TGCGCCAGCGGGAGGCGGACAGGGGGAAACACAGATACGCAGTATTTT
TRBJ1-1 | many | NA | TRBV10-1 | CASSVGIGDTEAFF | TGCGCCAGCAGTGTGGGAATCGGGGACACTGAAGCTTTCTTT
TRBJ2-4 | many | TRBD1 | TRBV5-1 | CASSGGQNVAKNIQYF | TGCGCCAGCAGCGGGGGACAGAACGTAGCCAAAAACATTCAGTACTTC
TRBJ2-5 | many | NA | TRBV7-9 | CASSFSGRETQYF | TGTGCCAGCAGCTTTTCGGGGCGAGAGACCCAGTACTTC
TRBJ2-1 | medium-sized | TRBD2 | TRBV10-3 | CAAREDNEQFF | TGTGCCGCCCGGGAGGATAATGAGCAGTTCTTC
TRBJ2-5 | few | NA | TRBV10-3 | CATLGSSGETQYF | TGTGCCACTCTCGGATCTAGTGGGGAGACCCAGTACTTC
TRBJ1-1 | many | NA | TRBV20-1 | CSAGKNTEAFF | TGCAGTGCTGGGAAGAACACTGAAGCTTTCTTT
TRBJ2-2 | many | NA | TRBV10-3 | CAISELFFAKGASNTGELFF | TGTGCCATCAGTGAGTTGTTTTTCGCCAAAGGAGCTTCGAACACCGGGGAGCTGTTTTTT
TRBJ2-1 | many | NA | TRBV20-1 | CSASGTPRTFGFF | TGCAGTGCTAGCGGGACGCCCCGCACTTTTGGGTTCTTC
TRBJ2-5 | many | NA | TRBV7-8 | CASSLGARLRQETQYF | TGTGCCAGCAGCTTAGGGGCCCGGTTAAGGCAAGAGACCCAGTACTTC
TRBJ2-3 | many | NA | TRBV27 | CASSLVFTDTQYF | TGTGCCAGCAGCTTAGTGTTCACAGATACGCAGTATTTT
TRBJ1-1 | many | NA | TRBV6-5 | CASSYLGGGGTEAFF | TGTGCCAGCAGTTACCTGGGTGGGGGCGGCACTGAAGCTTTCTTT
TRBJ2-5 | many | TRBD1 | TRBV20-1 | CSARQRQGAGLRSFPYF | TGCAGTGCTAGACAGCGGCAGGGGGCGGGCCTCAGGTCCTTCCCCTACTTC
TRBJ2-5 | many | NA | TRBV4-1 | CASSQDRGTAQETQYF | TGCGCCAGCAGCCAAGATCGCGGAACAGCCCAAGAGACCCAGTACTTC
TRBJ1-5 | many | NA | TRBV12-3/TRBV12-4 | CASSAGGVWAQHF | TGTGCCAGCAGTGCCGGTGGGGTTTGGGCCCAGCATTTT
TRBJ2-2 | NA | NA | TRBV7-9 | CASSPGTLEGGELFF | TGTGCCAGCAGCCCAGGAACTCTTGAAGGCGGGGAGCTGTTTTTT
TRBJ2-1 | many | TRBD2 | TRBV6-1 | CASRVGGSSYNEQFF | TGTGCCAGCAGGGTGGGCGGGAGCTCCTACAATGAGCAGTTCTTC
TRBJ1-6 | NA | NA | TRBV28 | CASRVSRAPSGNSPLNF | TGTGCCAGCAGAGTCTCCAGGGCGCCTAGTGGTAATTCACCCCTCAACTTT
TRBJ2-1 | many | NA | TRBV5-6 | CASSFFPAGAVSEQFF | TGTGCCAGCAGTTTTTTTCCGGCAGGGGCAGTCAGTGAGCAGTTCTTC
TRBJ2-3 | few | TRBD2 | TRBV20-1 | CSASNRGYWTSGGTDTQYF | TGCAGTGCTAGTAATAGGGGGTATTGGACTAGCGGGGGCACAGATACGCAGTATTTT
TRBJ2-1 | many | TRBD2 | TRBV20-1 | CSAQRGSSYNEQFF | TGCAGTGCCCAGCGGGGGAGCTCCTACAATGAGCAGTTCTTC
TRBJ1-2 | many | NA | TRBV12-3/TRBV12-4 | CASSVRTLAYGYTF | TGTGCCAGCAGTGTCCGGACACTGGCGTATGGCTACACCTTC
TRBJ1-1 | NA | NA | TRBV20-1 | CSAKSGNTEAFF | TGCAGTGCTAAATCAGGGAACACTGAAGCTTTCTTT
TRBJ1-4 | many | TRBD1 | TRBV6-6 | CASSYTGTENEKLFF | TGTGCCAGCAGTTACACCGGGACAGAAAATGAAAAACTGTTTTTT
TRBJ1-2 | few | TRBD1 | TRBV7-8 | CASSRTGTGYGYTF | TGTGCCAGCAGCCGGACCGGGACAGGGTATGGCTACACCTTC
TRBJ1-2 | NA | NA | TRBV18 | CASSPDDGYTF | TGTGCCAGCTCACCAGACGATGGCTACACCTTC
TRBJ2-3 | many | TRBD2 | TRBV5-1 | CASSLEVGLAGADTQYF | TGCGCCAGCAGCTTGGAGGTGGGACTAGCGGGTGCAGATACGCAGTATTTT
TRBJ2-7 | many | TRBD2 | TRBV9 | CASSVDPGGEYEQYF | TGTGCCAGCAGCGTAGATCCGGGGGGTGAGTACGAGCAGTACTTC
TRBJ2-1 | many | NA | TRBV5-1 | CASSLDRAGNEQFF | TGCGCCAGCAGCTTGGACAGGGCCGGCAATGAGCAGTTCTTC
TRBJ2-3 | NA | NA | TRBV18 | CASSPGSIPSTDTQYF | TGTGCCAGCTCACCAGGGTCCATCCCAAGCACAGATACGCAGTATTTT
TRBJ1-2 | many | NA | TRBV6-1 | CASSRSDYYGYTF | TGTGCCAGCAGTCGGTCAGACTACTATGGCTACACCTTC
TRBJ2-7 | NA | NA | TRBV5-1 | CASSLTGPYEQYF | TGCGCCAGCAGCTTGACAGGGCCATACGAGCAGTACTTC
TRBJ1-1 | many | NA | TRBV28 | CASRPGASTEAFF | TGTGCCAGCAGGCCAGGGGCAAGCACTGAAGCTTTCTTT
TRBJ1-1 | NA | NA | TRBV20-1 | CSALSDPTSFF | TGTAGTGCTCTATCAGACCCGACCTCCTTCTTT
TRBJ2-5 | NA | NA | TRBV2 | CASRGLETQYF | TGTGCCAGCAGGGGGCTAGAGACCCAGTACTTC
TRBJ2-1 | NA | TRBD1 | TRBV5-1 | CASSLRTGDYNEQFF | TGCGCCAGCAGCCTTCGGACAGGGGACTACAATGAGCAGTTCTTC
TRBJ2-5 | many | TRBD1 | TRBV12-3/TRBV12-4 | CASSPGDRARETQYF | TGTGCCAGCAGTCCTGGGGACAGGGCGCGGGAGACCCAGTACTTC
TRBJ2-1 | many | TRBD2 | TRBV10-2 | CASKRLAAYNEQFF | TGCGCCAGCAAAAGACTAGCGGCCTACAATGAGCAGTTCTTC
TRBJ2-1 | many | TRBD2 | TRBV20-1 | CSASAGVGEQFF | TGCAGTGCTAGTGCGGGGGTTGGGGAGCAGTTCTTC
TRBJ2-2 | NA | NA | TRBV3-1 | CASSQVPGTGELFF | TGTGCCAGCAGCCAAGTTCCGGGGACCGGGGAGCTGTTTTTT